These 10 T cell receptor beta chains were sequenced from one sample in a study of CD8+ T cells in alopecia areata. Once RNA had been extracted, it was reverse transcribed into cDNA to act as the sequencing template. Generated by immunoSEQ multiplex PCR, the TCRdb table keeps only in-frame clones and is missing some. The sample yields a few hundred thousand clones, roughly two fifths seen once. Treatment given: oral pan-JAK inhibitor, 5-10 mg twice daily. Specimen: CD4+ T cells sorted from blood, collected at roughly week 30, from a patient treated with tofacitinib. The receptor source for this set is a human donor with alopecia areata.

There are a few counts of this clone. This chain uses TRBV30 with TRBJ1-1; D uncertain. Germline V lookup: CDR1 GTSNPN, CDR2 SVGIG (reference sequence). The length of the CDR3 is 13 residues. The V end lost 2 bases, the J end lost 3 bases, and 10 bases lay between the germline ends. This chain's CDR3 is CAWSIGRHTEAFF. In DNA, the CDR3 is TGTGCCTGGAGTATCGGCAGACACACTGAAGCTTTCTTT.

The rearrangement uses TRBV7-9 and TRBJ1-1; D perhaps matches TRBD1 (5 bases). V was clipped by 3 bases and J by 8 bases, with 25 bases between them. The CDR3 is made up of 17 amino acids. CDR1 and CDR2 (germline): SEHNR, FQNEAQ (reference sequence). CDR3 region: CASSFGSGGTVSEEAFF. The DNA of the CDR3 is TGTGCCAGCAGCTTCGGGAGTGGGGGGACCGTCTCGGAAGAAGCTTTCTTT.

This clone was recorded a few times. The rearrangement joins TRBV7-6 to TRBJ2-3, with 7 bases fitting TRBD1. Germline V gives CDR1 SGHVS, CDR2 FNYEAQ. J gave up 4 bases and V 0 bases, and 4 bases lay outside the gene matches. This CDR3 has 15 residues. In nucleotides, the CDR3 is TGTGCCAGCAGCTTAGCCCCGCAGGGGGCAGATACGCAGTATTTT. Translating gives CASSLAPQGADTQYF.

The chain employs TRBV6-5 and TRBJ2-7; D may be TRBD1 (5 bases). The CDR3 totals 15 residues. Germline CDR1 reads MNHEY; CDR2 reads SVGAGI. Trimming stripped 2 bases from V and 2 bases from J, with 13 bases between. In DNA, the CDR3 is TGTGCCAGCAGTTACCGGACACCCCAAGCCTACGAGCAGTACTTC. This sequence encodes CASSYRTPQAYEQYF.

The sample holds a few counts of this clone. V is TRBV7-9 and J is TRBJ1-1; no clear D gene. Germline assignment: CDR1 SEHNR and CDR2 FQNEAQ (reference sequence). V shed 1 base and J shed 4 bases, with 10 bases lying between them. The CDR3 is 14 amino acids. In nucleotides, the CDR3 is TGTGCCAGCAGCTTAGGGGGAGCGCCCACTGAAGCTTTCTTT. It specifies CASSLGGAPTEAFF.

This sequence joins TRBV5-4 and TRBJ2-5, with 13 bases fitting TRBD2. CDR1 and CDR2 (germline): SGHNT, YYREEE (reference sequence). The CDR3 extends over 15 amino acids. V was clipped by 4 bases and J by 3 bases; unmatched bases: 3. This chain's CDR3 is CASSHGLAGEETQYF. DNA of the CDR3: TGTGCCAGCAGCCACGGACTAGCGGGAGAAGAGACCCAGTACTTC.

V usage is TRBV5-6 and J usage is TRBJ1-1; tentatively, D is TRBD1 (6 bases). Trimming stripped 2 bases from V and 5 bases from J, with 10 bases between. CDR1 is SGHDT and CDR2 is YYEEEE in the germline V gene. The CDR3 totals 13 residues. The CDR3 DNA reads TGTGCCAGCAGCTTAAGGAGGGGGACTGAAGCTTTCTTT. It specifies CASSLRRGTEAFF.

CDR3 residues: CAWRVIGLGEQYF. The CDR3 DNA reads as TGTGCCTGGAGGGTCATAGGGTTGGGCGAGCAGTACTTC. The chain links TRBV30 to TRBJ2-7; D remains ambiguous. CDR3 length equals 13 residues. The V end was cut by 3 bases, the J end by 6 bases, with 15 bases between. Per the germline V gene, CDR1 is GTSNPN and CDR2 is SVGIG (reference sequence).

This CDR3 is CASRGDSSYNEQFF. The CDR3 region has the DNA TGTGCCTCGAGGGGCGATAGCTCCTACAATGAGCAGTTCTTC. The chain has TRBV30 and TRBJ2-1, with D possibly being TRBD1 or TRBD2 (5 bases each). Germline CDR1 is GTSNPN and CDR2 is SVGIG (reference sequence). The CDR3 totals 14 residues. The ends were cut back, 7 bases at V and 0 bases at J, with 13 bases in the middle.

This chain joins TRBV27 and TRBJ2-1, with 10 bases fitting TRBD1. Trimming at V came to 4 bases and at J to 3 bases, leaving 9 bases not matched to a gene. This CDR3 region has 17 residues. In germline, CDR1 is MNHEY, CDR2 SMNVEV (reference sequence). CDR3 coding DNA: TGTGCCAGCAGTTCCTGGCGGACAGGGGGGTTCTACAATGAGCAGTTCTTC. Translation gives CASSSWRTGGFYNEQFF.